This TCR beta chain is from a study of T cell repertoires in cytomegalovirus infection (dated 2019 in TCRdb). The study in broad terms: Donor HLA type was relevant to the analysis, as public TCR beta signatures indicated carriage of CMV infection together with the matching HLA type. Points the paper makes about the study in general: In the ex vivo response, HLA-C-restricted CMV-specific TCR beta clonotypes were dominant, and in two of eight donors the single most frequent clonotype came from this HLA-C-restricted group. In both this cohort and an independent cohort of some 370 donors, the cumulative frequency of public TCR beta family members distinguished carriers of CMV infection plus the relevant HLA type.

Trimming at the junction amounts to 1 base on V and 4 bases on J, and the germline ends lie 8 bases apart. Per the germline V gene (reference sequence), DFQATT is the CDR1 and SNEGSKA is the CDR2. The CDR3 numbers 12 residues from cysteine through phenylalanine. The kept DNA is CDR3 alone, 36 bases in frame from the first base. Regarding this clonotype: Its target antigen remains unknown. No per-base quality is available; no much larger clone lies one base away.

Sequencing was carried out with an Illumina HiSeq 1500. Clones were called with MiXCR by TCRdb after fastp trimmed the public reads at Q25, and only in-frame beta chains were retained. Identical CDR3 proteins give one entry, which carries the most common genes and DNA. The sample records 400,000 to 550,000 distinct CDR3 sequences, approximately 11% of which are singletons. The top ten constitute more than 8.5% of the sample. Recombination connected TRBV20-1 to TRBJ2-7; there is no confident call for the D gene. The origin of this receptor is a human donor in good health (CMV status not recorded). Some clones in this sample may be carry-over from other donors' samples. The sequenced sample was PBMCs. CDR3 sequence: CSARARSYEQYF. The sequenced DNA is TGCAGTGCTAGAGCGAGAAGTTACGAGCAGTACTTC.